This T cell receptor beta chain derives from a study of shared clonotypes between healthy human individuals. Data came from immunoSEQ multiplex PCR; TCRdb stores just in-frame clones and leaves some out. The table includes approximately 2,300,000 clones, around 92% detected once. The sequenced sample was naive CD4+ T cells from PBMCs. As for subset: CD45RA+ positively selected. The receptor was derived from a man younger than 35 in good health. Some clones in this sample may be carry-over from other donors' samples.

The CDR3 loop is CASRAGQGTGNTIYF. The CDR3 nucleotides are TGTGCCAGCAGAGCCGGACAGGGGACTGGAAACACCATATATTTT. The V and J genes are TRBV6-5 and TRBJ1-3, with 9 positions matching TRBD1. Germline V gives CDR1 MNHEY, CDR2 SVGAGI. The V gene end was trimmed by 6 bases and the J gene end by 2 bases; junction bases not matched to a gene: 5. This CDR3 has 15 residues.